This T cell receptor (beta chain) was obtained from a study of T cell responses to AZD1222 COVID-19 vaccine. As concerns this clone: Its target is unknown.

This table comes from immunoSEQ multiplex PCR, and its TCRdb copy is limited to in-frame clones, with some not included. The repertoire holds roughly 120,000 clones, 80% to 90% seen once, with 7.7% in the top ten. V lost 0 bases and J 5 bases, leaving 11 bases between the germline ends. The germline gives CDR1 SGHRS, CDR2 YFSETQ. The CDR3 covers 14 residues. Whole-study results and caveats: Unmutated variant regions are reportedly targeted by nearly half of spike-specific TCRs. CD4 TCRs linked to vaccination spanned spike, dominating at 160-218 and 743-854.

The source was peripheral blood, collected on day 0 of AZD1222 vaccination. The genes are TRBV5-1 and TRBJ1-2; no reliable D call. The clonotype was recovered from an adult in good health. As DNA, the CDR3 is TGCGCCAGCAGCTTGGTAGGGATCGTTTATGGCTACACCTTC. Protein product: CASSLVGIVYGYTF.